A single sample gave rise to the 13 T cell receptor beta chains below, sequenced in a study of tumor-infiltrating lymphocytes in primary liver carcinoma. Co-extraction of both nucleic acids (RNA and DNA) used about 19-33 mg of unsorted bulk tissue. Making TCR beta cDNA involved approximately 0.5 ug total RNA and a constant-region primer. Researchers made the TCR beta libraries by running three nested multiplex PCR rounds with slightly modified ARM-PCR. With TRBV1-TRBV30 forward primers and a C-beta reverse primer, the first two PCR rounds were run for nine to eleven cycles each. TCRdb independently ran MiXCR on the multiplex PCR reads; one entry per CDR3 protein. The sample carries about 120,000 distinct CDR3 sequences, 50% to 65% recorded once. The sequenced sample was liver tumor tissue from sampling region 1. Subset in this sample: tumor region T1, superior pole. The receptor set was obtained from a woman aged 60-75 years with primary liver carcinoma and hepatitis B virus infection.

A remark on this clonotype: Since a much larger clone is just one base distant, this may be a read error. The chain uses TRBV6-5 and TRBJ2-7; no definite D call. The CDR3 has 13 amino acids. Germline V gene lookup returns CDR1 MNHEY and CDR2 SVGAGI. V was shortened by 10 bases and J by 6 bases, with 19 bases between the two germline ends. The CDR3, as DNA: TGTGCCACCCATGGCAGTTTGCAACTCGAGCAGTACTTC. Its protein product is CATHGSLQLEQYF.

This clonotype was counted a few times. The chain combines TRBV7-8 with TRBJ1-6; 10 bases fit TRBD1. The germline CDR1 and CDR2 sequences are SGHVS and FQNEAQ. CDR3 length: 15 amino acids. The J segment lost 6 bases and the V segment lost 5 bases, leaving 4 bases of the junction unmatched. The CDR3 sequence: CASSPRDRGNSPLHF. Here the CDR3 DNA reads TGTGCCAGCAGCCCCCGGGACAGGGGTAATTCACCCCTCCACTTT.

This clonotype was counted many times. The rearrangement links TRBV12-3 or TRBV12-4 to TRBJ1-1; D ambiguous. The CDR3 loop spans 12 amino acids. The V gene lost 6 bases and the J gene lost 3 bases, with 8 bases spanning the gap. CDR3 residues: CASRSAYTEAFF. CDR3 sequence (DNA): TGTGCCAGCAGGAGCGCGTACACTGAAGCTTTCTTT.

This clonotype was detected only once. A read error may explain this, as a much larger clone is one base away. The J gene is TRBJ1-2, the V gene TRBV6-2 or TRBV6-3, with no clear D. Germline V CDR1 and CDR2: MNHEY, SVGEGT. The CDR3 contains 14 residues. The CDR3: CDSSYMGSSYGYTF. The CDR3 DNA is TGTGACAGCAGTTACATGGGATCCTCCTATGGCTACACCTTC.

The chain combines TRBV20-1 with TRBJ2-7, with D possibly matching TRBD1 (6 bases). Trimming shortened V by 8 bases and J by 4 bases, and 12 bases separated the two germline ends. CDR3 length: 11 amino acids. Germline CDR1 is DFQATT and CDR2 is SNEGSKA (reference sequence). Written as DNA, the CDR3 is TGCAGTAGTCAGGGGAAGTACGAGCAGTACTTC. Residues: CSSQGKYEQYF.

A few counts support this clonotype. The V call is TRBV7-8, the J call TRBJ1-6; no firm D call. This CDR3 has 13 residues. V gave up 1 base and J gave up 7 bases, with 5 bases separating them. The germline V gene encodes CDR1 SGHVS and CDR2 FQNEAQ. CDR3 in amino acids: CASSLGGNSPLHF. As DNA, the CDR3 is TGTGCCAGCAGCTTAGGTGGAAATTCACCCCTCCACTTT.

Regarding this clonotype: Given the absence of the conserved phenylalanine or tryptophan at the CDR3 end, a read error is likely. DNA for the CDR3: TGCGCCAGCAGCAGTGGGACAGGGAATCCCTATGGCTACACCTCC. Translation gives CASSSGTGNPYGYTS. The rearrangement uses TRBV5-1 and TRBJ1-2; 9 nucleotides align to TRBD1. V lost 4 bases, J lost 4 bases, and 8 bases stayed unmatched. This CDR3 region has 15 residues. CDR1 and CDR2 (germline): SGHRS, YFSETQ.

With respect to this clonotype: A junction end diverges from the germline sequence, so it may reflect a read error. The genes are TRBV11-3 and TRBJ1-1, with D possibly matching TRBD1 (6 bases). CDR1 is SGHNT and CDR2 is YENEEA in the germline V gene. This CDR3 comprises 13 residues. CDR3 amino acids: CASSLTGNAEVLF. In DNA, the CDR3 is TGTGCCAGCAGCCTTACAGGGAACGCTGAAGTTTTATTT.

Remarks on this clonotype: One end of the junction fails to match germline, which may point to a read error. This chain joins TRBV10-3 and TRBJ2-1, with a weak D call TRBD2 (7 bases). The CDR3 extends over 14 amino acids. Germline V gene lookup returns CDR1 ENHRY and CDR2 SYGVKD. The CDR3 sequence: CAIRGGGSYNEHFF. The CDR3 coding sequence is TGTGCCATCAGGGGCGGGGGCTCCTACAATGAGCACTTCTTC.

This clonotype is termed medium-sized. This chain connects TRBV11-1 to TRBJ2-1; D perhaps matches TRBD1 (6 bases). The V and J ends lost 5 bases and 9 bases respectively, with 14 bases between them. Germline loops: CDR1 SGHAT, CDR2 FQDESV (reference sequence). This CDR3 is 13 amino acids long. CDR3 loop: CASSPRTAGEQFF. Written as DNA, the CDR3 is TGTGCCAGCAGCCCAAGGACAGCCGGTGAGCAGTTCTTC.

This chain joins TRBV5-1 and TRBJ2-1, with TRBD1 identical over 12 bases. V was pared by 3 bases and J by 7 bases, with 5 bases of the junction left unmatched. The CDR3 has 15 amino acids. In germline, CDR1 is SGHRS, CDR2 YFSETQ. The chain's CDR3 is CASSSGTGGKNEQFF. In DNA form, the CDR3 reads TGCGCCAGCAGCTCCGGGACAGGGGGCAAGAATGAGCAGTTCTTC.

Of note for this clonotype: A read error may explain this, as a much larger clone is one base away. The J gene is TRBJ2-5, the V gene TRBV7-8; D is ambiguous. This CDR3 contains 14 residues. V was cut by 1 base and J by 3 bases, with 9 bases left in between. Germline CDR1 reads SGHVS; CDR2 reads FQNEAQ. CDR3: CASSLGISKETQYF. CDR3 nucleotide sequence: TGTGCCAGCAGCTTAGGGATTAGCAAAGAGACCCAGTACTTC.

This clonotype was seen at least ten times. The chain's CDR3 is CSGQLLAGYEQFF. The CDR3 nucleotides are TGCAGCGGGCAGTTACTAGCGGGCTATGAGCAGTTCTTC. The chain is built from TRBV29-1 and TRBJ2-1, with 9 bases lining up with TRBD2. The germline V gene has CDR1 SQVTM and CDR2 ANQGSEA. With 7 bases clipped from V and 8 bases from J, the junction kept 9 bases outside the gene matches. The CDR3 runs to 13 residues.